This TCR beta chain was profiled in a study of cytomegalovirus exposure and HLA in healthy donors. The V gene's germline CDR1 is MNHNS and CDR2 SASEGT. With V trimmed by 6 bases and J by 2 bases, 4 bases remained unmatched. This CDR3 is built from 14 residues. Whole-study findings and limits: Sequencing likely produced, as an artifact, a cluster of highly shared sequence variants.

The PCR had 60 Vbeta and 13 Jbeta primers. Authors' processing steps: In a later analysis, of tens of millions of unique beta chains, around 11 million appeared in at least two donors. TCRdb's copy holds only in-frame clones and misses some; the assay was immunoSEQ multiplex PCR. V, J and clone size derive from that table, while D and trimming were established from the DNA sequence. Of about 99,000 clones listed, approximately 79% are singletons. On this clone itself: Its antigen is not identified.

The specimen was PBMCs. The genes are TRBV6-1 and TRBJ1-1, with 9 bases fitting TRBD1. The receptor comes from a man in his sixties in good health and CMV-seropositive. CDR3 sequence: CASSGTGPNTEAFF. In DNA form, the CDR3 reads TGTGCCAGCAGCGGGACAGGGCCCAACACTGAAGCTTTCTTT.